These 30 T cell receptor beta chains were all obtained from the same sample, sequenced in a study of blood T cell repertoires in COVID-19. Generated by immunoSEQ multiplex PCR, the TCRdb table keeps only in-frame clones and is missing some. This sample has about 80,000 clones; over 75% occur once, and the top ten carry approximately 8.8%. The sequenced material came from peripheral blood. These receptors were taken from a human donor in a cohort sampled during active COVID-19.

The chain combines TRBV13 with TRBJ2-4; 9 nucleotides agree with TRBD2. The CDR3 has 17 amino acids. The germline gives CDR1 PRHDT, CDR2 FYEKMQ (reference sequence). Trimming cost V 5 bases and J 7 bases; bases outside gene matches: 15. DNA of the CDR3: TGTGCCAGCAGCCCCCGGGTAGCGGGAGAAGGAGGGAACATTCAGTACTTC. Translation gives CASSPRVAGEGGNIQYF.

Points on this clone: It is unclear where the CDR3 begins or ends on the DNA, so no DNA is shown, and the CDR3 is as TCRdb lists it. The CDR3 here is CASTSDSGPNQPQHF. V usage is TRBV19 and J usage is TRBJ1-5; the table's D call TRBD1 went unverified against the DNA. CDR1 is LNHDA, CDR2 SQIVND, per germline (reference sequence). The CDR3 is 15 residues long, counting both termini.

For this clone: Other DNA sequences in the sample encode the same CDR3. The chain uses TRBV23-1 and TRBJ2-1; 7 nucleotides match TRBD1. TRBV23-1 belongs to the ORF category, with a function that is uncertain. With 3 bases clipped from V and 5 bases from J, the junction kept 19 bases outside the gene matches. The CDR3 covers 19 residues. The CDR3 region is CASSQQPTLRTGANNEQFF. The CDR3 DNA is TGCGCCAGCAGTCAGCAGCCCACCCTACGGACAGGAGCAAACAATGAGCAGTTCTTC.

The chain is built from TRBV7-2 and TRBJ2-4; 12 nucleotides line up with TRBD2. V lost 3 bases and J lost 15; bases outside the gene matches: 9. The CDR3 runs to 14 residues. Germline CDR1 SGHTA, CDR2 FQGNSA. This chain's CDR3 is CASSLRPSLAGGYF. The CDR3 DNA reads TGTGCCAGCAGCTTGCGGCCTTCACTAGCGGGGGGGTACTTC.

This clone was observed once. The V and J genes are TRBV6-1 and TRBJ2-2, with TRBD2 matching over 7 bases. This CDR3 region has 17 residues. With 0 bases clipped from V and 4 bases from J, the junction kept 8 bases outside the gene matches. Germline V lookup: CDR1 MNHNS, CDR2 SASEGT. Here the CDR3 DNA reads TGTGCCAGCAGTGAAGCGCTTCATAGCGGGTCCACCGGGGAGCTGTTTTTT. Its translation is CASSEALHSGSTGELFF.

This clone was detected only a few times. CDR3 coding DNA: TGTGCCAGCAGCTTGCTAGCGGGAGTGAGGGGAGAGACCCAGTACTTC. It translates to CASSLLAGVRGETQYF. The chain carries TRBV11-3 and TRBJ2-5; 10 bases fit TRBD2. The trim removed 3 bases at V and 4 bases at J, leaving 8 bases unmatched. Germline CDR1 and CDR2: SGHNT and YENEEA. The CDR3 has 16 residues.

The V gene is TRBV2, the J gene TRBJ1-5, with 8 bases that match TRBD1. V was clipped by 6 bases and J by 5 bases; unmatched bases: 3. This CDR3 comprises 13 residues. CDR1 SNHLY and CDR2 FYNNEI come from the germline V gene. The CDR3, as DNA: TGTGCCAGCAGGGACAGGGAGGATCAGCCCCAGCATTTT. Residues: CASRDREDQPQHF. Looking up the rest from reference TRBV2 and TRBJ1-5 gives the full variable domain: EPEVTQTPSHQVTQMGQEVILRCVPISNHLYFYWYRQILGQKVEFLVSFYNNEISEKSEIFDDQFSVERPDGSNFTLKIRSTKLEDSAMYFCASRDREDQPQHFGDGTRLSIL.

The V and J genes are TRBV11-1 and TRBJ1-2; a weak D match, TRBD1 (5 bases). The germline V and J ends were trimmed by 3 bases and 2 bases, with 7 bases remaining between them. Germline CDR1 SGHAT, CDR2 FQDESV (reference sequence). The CDR3 runs to 13 residues. This CDR3 is CASSFSGNYGYTF. Written as DNA, the CDR3 is TGTGCCAGCAGCTTTTCAGGGAACTATGGCTACACCTTC.

In the case of this clone: Other DNA sequences in this sample translate to the same CDR3. The J gene is TRBJ2-7, the V gene TRBV6-5, with 8 bases identical to TRBD2. CDR3 size: 15 residues. V lost 4 bases and J lost 3; bases outside the gene matches: 8. Germline values: CDR1 MNHEY, CDR2 SVGAGI. Here the CDR3 reads CASSSPGLAVYEQYF. CDR3 nucleotide sequence: TGTGCCAGCAGTTCCCCCGGACTAGCCGTCTACGAGCAGTACTTC.

The rearrangement uses TRBV7-3 and TRBJ2-3, with 9 positions matching TRBD1. Looked up from germline, CDR1 is SGHTA and CDR2 is FQGTGA. Unmatched junction bases numbered 6, after V lost 4 bases and J lost 4 bases. The CDR3 has 15 amino acids. CDR3 amino acids: CASSSGDRVSDTQYF. The CDR3 region has the DNA TGTGCCAGCAGCTCTGGGGACAGGGTCTCAGATACGCAGTATTTT.

This rearrangement joins TRBV5-4 to TRBJ1-2, with TRBD1 matching over 7 bases. Germline CDR1 reads SGHNT; CDR2 reads YYREEE (reference sequence). With 4 bases clipped from V and 7 bases from J, the junction kept 4 bases outside the gene matches. The CDR3 consists of 12 residues. The CDR3 loop reads CASSTDRAGYTF. The CDR3 nucleotides are TGTGCCAGCAGCACCGACAGGGCTGGCTACACCTTC.

J is TRBJ2-2 and V is TRBV7-7, with D possibly matching TRBD1 (5 bases). This CDR3 region has 14 residues. Deletions cut 3 bases from V and 6 bases from J, with 11 bases between. Germline V lookup: CDR1 SSHAT, CDR2 FNYEAQ (reference sequence). This CDR3 is CASSLQGLAGELFF. CDR3 coding DNA: TGTGCCAGCAGCTTGCAGGGCCTCGCCGGGGAGCTGTTTTTT.

CDR3 nucleotides: TGCAGCGTTGAACCCCTCAATGAGCAGTTCTTC. It encodes CSVEPLNEQFF. The chain links TRBV29-1 to TRBJ2-1; D unclear. Per germline, CDR1 SQVTM and CDR2 ANQGSEA. This CDR3 region has 11 residues. The germline V and J ends were trimmed by 2 bases and 6 bases, with 5 bases remaining between them.

This chain links TRBV9 with TRBJ2-5; a weak D match, TRBD2 (6 bases). The CDR3 length is 16 residues. Germline V gives CDR1 SGDLS, CDR2 YYNGEE. V was cut by 4 bases and J by 5 bases, with 21 bases left in between. The CDR3: CASSPRREGAKETQYF. In DNA form, the CDR3 reads TGTGCCAGCAGCCCCCGGAGGGAAGGGGCAAAGGAGACCCAGTACTTC.

The gene calls are TRBV19 and TRBJ2-1; TRBD2 matches 10 bases. The trim removed 5 bases at V and 1 base at J, leaving 11 bases unmatched. The germline gives CDR1 LNHDA, CDR2 SQIVND (reference sequence). The CDR3 contains 18 residues. CDR3 nucleotides: TGTGCCAGTAGTCCTAGGGGTCTAGCGGGAGCATCCTACAATGAGCAGTTCTTC. Amino acids: CASSPRGLAGASYNEQFF.

V gene TRBV5-5 combines with J gene TRBJ1-1, with 7 nucleotides matching TRBD1. This CDR3 has 15 amino acids. The germline V gene has CDR1 SGHKS and CDR2 YYEKEE (reference sequence). Trimming cost V 3 bases and J 0 bases; bases outside gene matches: 5. The CDR3 sequence: CASSWDRFMNTEAFF. Here the CDR3 DNA reads TGTGCCAGCAGCTGGGACAGATTCATGAACACTGAAGCTTTCTTT.

V is TRBV30 and J is TRBJ2-7, with TRBD2 as a possible D gene (6 bases). With 3 bases removed from V and 2 bases from J, the gap between germline ends came to 17 bases. The CDR3 length is 15 residues. CDR1 is GTSNPN and CDR2 is SVGIG in the germline V gene (reference sequence). The CDR3 nucleotides read TGTGCCTGGAGGAGGGAGACGGGACTCACCTACGAGCAGTACTTC. Amino acids: CAWRRETGLTYEQYF. Full variable domain (rest looked up from reference TRBV30 and TRBJ2-7): SQTIHQWPATLVQPVGSPLSLECTVEGTSNPNLYWYRQAAGRGLQLLFYSVGIGQISSEVPQNLSASRPQDRQFILSSKKLLLSDSGFYLCAWRRETGLTYEQYFGPGTRLTVT.

The rearrangement joins TRBV19 to TRBJ2-1; tentatively, D is TRBD2 (5 bases). This CDR3 contains 12 residues. Germline assignment: CDR1 LNHDA and CDR2 SQIVND (reference sequence). V lost 6 bases, J lost 5 bases, and 8 bases lay in between. The CDR3 loop is CASREADNEQFF. The CDR3 nucleotides read TGTGCCAGTAGGGAGGCGGACAATGAGCAGTTCTTC.

V gene TRBV13 combines with J gene TRBJ2-3; 10 nucleotides line up with TRBD2. The CDR3 is made up of 16 amino acids. Per the germline V gene, CDR1 is PRHDT and CDR2 is FYEKMQ (reference sequence). Trimming took 5 bases from V and 6 from J; bases not matched to a gene: 11. This CDR3 reads CASSRPGASGSDTQYF. The CDR3, as DNA: TGTGCCAGCAGCCGACCCGGGGCTAGCGGGAGTGATACGCAGTATTTT.

The V and J genes are TRBV28 and TRBJ2-3, with TRBD1 matching 8 bases. The V gene end was trimmed by 1 base and the J gene end by 0 bases; junction bases not matched to a gene: 6. Germline V gene lookup returns CDR1 MDHEN and CDR2 SYDVKM. This CDR3 has 17 residues. The chain's CDR3 is CASSLSLTGASTDTQYF. CDR3 DNA: TGTGCCAGCAGTTTATCGCTGACAGGGGCTAGCACAGATACGCAGTATTTT.

In its sample, this clone was seen a few times. V and J are TRBV19 and TRBJ1-5; 8 bases match TRBD1. Looked up from germline, CDR1 is LNHDA and CDR2 is SQIVND (reference sequence). Trimming removed 0 bases from V and 0 bases from J; junction bases left unmatched: 7. The CDR3 extends over 18 amino acids. CDR3: CASSIEGQGPLSNQPQHF. The CDR3 coding sequence is TGTGCCAGTAGTATAGAAGGACAGGGTCCCCTTAGCAATCAGCCCCAGCATTTT.

This rearrangement joins TRBV11-2 to TRBJ1-1; D gene uncertain. The CDR3 loop spans 12 amino acids. The germline V gene encodes CDR1 SGHAT and CDR2 FQNNGV. V was shortened by 5 bases and J by 0 bases, with 4 bases between the two germline ends. The CDR3 loop reads CASSRLNTEAFF. CDR3 DNA sequence: TGTGCCAGCAGCCGGTTGAACACTGAAGCTTTCTTT.

The rearrangement joins TRBV12-3 or TRBV12-4 to TRBJ1-6; D not resolved. V was clipped by 3 bases and J by 6 bases, with 3 bases between them. The CDR3 runs to 12 residues. The chain's CDR3 is CASSFSNSPLHF. CDR3 DNA sequence: TGTGCCAGCAGTTTCAGTAATTCACCCCTCCACTTT.

The gene calls are TRBV5-1 and TRBJ1-2; TRBD1 matches at 9 bases. J lost 4 bases, V lost 6 bases, and 7 bases had no gene match. CDR3 size: 14 residues. Germline CDR1 is SGHRS and CDR2 is YFSETQ. CDR3 protein: CASTPGTGPYGYTF. The DNA of the CDR3 is TGCGCCAGCACCCCCGGGACAGGGCCCTATGGCTACACCTTC.

The chain couples TRBV12-5 to TRBJ1-5; 7 bases agree with TRBD1. Germline loops: CDR1 LGHNT, CDR2 FRNRAP. This CDR3 region has 17 residues. V lost 1 base and J lost 0; bases outside the gene matches: 6. Written as DNA, the CDR3 is TGTGCTAGTGGTTTGGGACAGGGTTCTCTTAGCAATCAGCCCCAGCATTTT. It translates to CASGLGQGSLSNQPQHF.

The chain couples TRBV7-9 to TRBJ1-6; 7 bases fit TRBD1. J gave up 7 bases and V 3 bases, and 6 bases lay outside the gene matches. CDR1 SEHNR and CDR2 FQNEAQ come from the germline V gene (reference sequence). The CDR3 consists of 15 residues. The CDR3 protein is CASSFKGAENSPLHF. The CDR3, as DNA: TGTGCCAGCAGCTTCAAGGGGGCCGAGAATTCACCCCTCCACTTT.

The chain combines TRBV9 with TRBJ2-5; TRBD2 aligns across 8 bases. This CDR3 contains 16 residues. CDR1 is SGDLS and CDR2 is YYNGEE in the germline V gene. Trimming took 0 bases from V and 2 from J; bases not matched to a gene: 6. The DNA of the CDR3 is TGTGCCAGCAGCGTAGCGGGGGCTAGCGGGCAAGAGACCCAGTACTTC. This encodes CASSVAGASGQETQYF.

The rearrangement joins TRBV12-3 or TRBV12-4 to TRBJ1-2; D perhaps matches TRBD1 (6 bases). The CDR3 is 13 residues long. The V end was cut by 3 bases, the J end by 5 bases, with 10 bases between. CDR3 in amino acids: CASSLRQGYGYTF. In nucleotides, the CDR3 is TGTGCCAGCAGTTTGCGGCAGGGGTATGGCTACACCTTC.

This sequence joins TRBV9 and TRBJ1-3; tentative D call: TRBD1 (5 bases). The germline V and J ends were trimmed by 3 bases and 2 bases, with 12 bases remaining between them. Germline V gene data show CDR1 as SGDLS and CDR2 as YYNGEE. This CDR3 contains 15 residues. The CDR3 loop reads CASSANWGPGNTIYF. CDR3 sequence (DNA): TGTGCCAGCAGCGCAAACTGGGGCCCTGGAAACACCATATATTTT.

CDR3 DNA: TGTGCCAGCAGCGCCCTGAGAACTAATGAAAAACTGTTTTTT. It specifies CASSALRTNEKLFF. The genes are TRBV9 and TRBJ1-4; D unresolved. Germline CDR1 and CDR2: SGDLS and YYNGEE. The CDR3 is made up of 14 amino acids. V was shortened by 3 bases and J by 1 base, with 7 bases between the two germline ends.